Shown below are 9 T cell receptor beta chains from a single sample sequenced in a study of cytomegalovirus exposure and HLA in healthy donors. The PCR employed 60 Vbeta primers together with 13 Jbeta primers. Sequencing used immunoSEQ multiplex PCR; TCRdb keeps in-frame clones, though not all of them. The table lists about 80,000 clones, approximately 62% of them singletons. What was sequenced was PBMCs. All receptors derive from a male donor in good health and CMV-seropositive.

The V and J genes are TRBV29-1 and TRBJ2-5; tentatively, D is TRBD2 (5 bases). Between the trimmed V and J ends, which lost 4 bases and 9 bases, there was a span of 24 bases. The germline V gene encodes CDR1 SQVTM and CDR2 ANQGSEA. This CDR3 is built from 15 residues. The CDR3 loop is CSVAEGVPQSSPQYF. The CDR3, as DNA: TGCAGCGTTGCTGAGGGAGTTCCTCAGTCGAGCCCCCAGTACTTC.

V gene TRBV5-4 combines with J gene TRBJ2-1; possibly TRBD2 for D (6 bases). CDR1 is SGHNT, CDR2 YYREEE, per germline (reference sequence). The CDR3 extends over 14 amino acids. Trimming removed 4 bases at V and 4 bases at J, with 12 bases between. The CDR3: CASSRETTYNEQFF. DNA for the CDR3: TGTGCCAGCAGCCGGGAGACTACTTACAATGAGCAGTTCTTC.

The chain is built from TRBV18 and TRBJ1-1; TRBD1 agrees at 9 bases. V gave up 6 bases and J gave up 1 base; unmatched junction bases: 9. The CDR3 extends over 16 amino acids. Germline V CDR1 and CDR2: KGHSH, LQKENI. The CDR3, as DNA: TGTGCCAGCTCCCTCGGACAGGGGCGGGGGAACACTGAAGCTTTCTTT. Translated: CASSLGQGRGNTEAFF.

V is TRBV7-9 and J is TRBJ2-3; 8 bases match TRBD1. Germline V gives CDR1 SEHNR, CDR2 FQNEAQ (reference sequence). This CDR3 has 15 amino acids. J gave up 1 base and V 5 bases, and 5 bases lay outside the gene matches. The CDR3, as DNA: TGTGCCAGCAGCCGACAGGACAGGGGCACAGATACGCAGTATTTT. Translating it yields CASSRQDRGTDTQYF.

V and J are TRBV19 and TRBJ1-5, with 7 positions matching TRBD1. The V gene's germline CDR1 is LNHDA and CDR2 SQIVND (reference sequence). The CDR3 has 15 residues. V lost 7 bases and J lost 1; bases outside the gene matches: 7. The CDR3 DNA sequence: TGTGCCAGTACCCCGACAGGGCAGAGCAATCAGCCCCAGCATTTT. This codes for CASTPTGQSNQPQHF. Looking up the rest from reference TRBV19 and TRBJ1-5 gives the full variable domain: DGGITQSPKYLFRKEGQNVTLSCEQNLNHDAMYWYRQDPGQGLRLIYYSQIVNDFQKGDIAEGYSVSREKKESFPLTVTSAQKNPTAFYLCASTPTGQSNQPQHFGDGTRLSIL.

The chain recombines TRBV28 with TRBJ2-7; D gene ambiguous. Trimming pared 3 bases from V and 2 bases from J, leaving 11 bases between. Germline CDR1 reads MDHEN; CDR2 reads SYDVKM. There are 14 residues in the CDR3. The CDR3 here is CASSFQVNTYEQYF. The CDR3 nucleotides read TGTGCCAGCAGTTTCCAGGTGAATACCTACGAGCAGTACTTC.

This clone was seen a few times. The chain recombines TRBV7-9 with TRBJ2-7; D ambiguous. This CDR3 has 13 amino acids. Germline V CDR1 and CDR2: SEHNR, FQNEAQ (reference sequence). Trimming left V 7 bases short and J 3 bases short, with 13 bases between. CDR3 nucleotides: TGTGCCAGCAACAACCCTACAGTCTACGAGCAGTACTTC. It encodes CASNNPTVYEQYF.

On this clone: Sequence at one end of the junction differs from germline and may be a read error. The rearrangement uses TRBV27 and TRBJ2-2; D is unresolved. The CDR3 spans 15 residues. Germline CDR1 is MNHEY and CDR2 is SMNVEV (reference sequence). CDR3 bases: TGTGCCAGCAGTTTGGCCCGACTGAACACCAGGGAGCTGTTTTTT. Its translation is CASSLARLNTRELFF.

The chain couples TRBV7-9 to TRBJ1-1; D gene ambiguous. The germline gives CDR1 SEHNR, CDR2 FQNEAQ (reference sequence). V lost 2 bases and J 6 bases, leaving 13 bases between the germline ends. This CDR3 spans 14 amino acids. The CDR3 DNA is TGTGCCAGCAGCTTAATCCCGGTGAGCTCTGAAGCTTTCTTT. This codes for CASSLIPVSSEAFF.